A selection of T cell receptor beta chains follows, all from one sample in a study of cytomegalovirus exposure and HLA in healthy donors. Clones were read by immunoSEQ multiplex PCR, and TCRdb kept only the in-frame ones, dropping some. The profile shows roughly 120,000 clones, around three quarters of them singletons. The sequenced sample consisted of PBMCs. The source of these receptors is a woman aged 30 to 39 in good health and CMV-seronegative. The CDR3 runs from the conserved cysteine through the conserved F or W. The D gene is left open where the match is weak. Only part of the rows carry a size: once, few, many, or a class if the clone is expanded.

j_call v_call clone_size d_call cdr3_aa cdr3_nt
TRBJ2-3 TRBV4-2 NA TRBD2 CASSRGGPTDTQYF TGTGCCAGCAGCCGGGGGGGACCCACAGATACGCAGTATTTT
TRBJ1-1 TRBV5-1 NA TRBD1 CASSAGTGYTEAFF TGCGCCAGCAGCGCAGGGACAGGGTACACTGAAGCTTTCTTT
TRBJ1-1 TRBV7-9 NA TRBD1 CASSSGGLEAFF TGTGCCAGCAGCTCAGGGGGTCTTGAAGCTTTCTTT
TRBJ2-7 TRBV28 NA TRBD2 CASSLGLAGGNYYEQYF TGTGCCAGCAGTTTAGGACTAGCGGGAGGGAATTACTACGAGCAGTACTTC
TRBJ1-3 TRBV6-6 NA TRBD1 CASIPSGTAGNTIYF TGTGCCAGCATCCCCTCGGGGACAGCAGGAAACACCATATATTTT
TRBJ2-7 TRBV30 few TRBD1 CAWSAGGGAYEQYF TGTGCCTGGAGTGCAGGGGGCGGTGCCTACGAGCAGTACTTC
TRBJ2-1 TRBV29-1 once TRBD2 CSVLGGTSGNNEQFF TGCAGCGTCCTCGGCGGGACTAGCGGGAACAATGAGCAGTTCTTC
TRBJ2-1 TRBV9 NA NA CASSVVPVSYNEQFF TGTGCCAGCAGCGTAGTCCCAGTCTCCTACAATGAGCAGTTCTTC
TRBJ1-1 TRBV11-2 few TRBD1 CASIPGRQGNTEAFF TGTGCCAGCATCCCGGGGAGACAGGGGAACACTGAAGCTTTCTTT
TRBJ1-2 TRBV27 once TRBD1 CASSPRDRGRGYTF TGTGCCAGCAGTCCCCGGGACAGGGGGCGTGGCTACACCTTC
TRBJ2-3 TRBV29-1 once NA CSVENRADTQYF TGCAGCGTTGAGAATAGAGCAGATACGCAGTATTTT
TRBJ1-5 TRBV30 NA TRBD1 CAWSGGSGTEANQPQHF TGTGCCTGGAGTGGAGGGTCCGGGACAGAGGCGAATCAGCCCCAGCATTTT
TRBJ1-2 TRBV30 NA NA CAWSVGAGAGYGYTF TGTGCCTGGAGTGTAGGGGCAGGGGCAGGATATGGCTACACCTTC
TRBJ1-2 TRBV7-9 NA TRBD1 CASSYLPGPGGLLLYGYTF TGTGCCAGCAGCTACCTCCCGGGGCCAGGGGGGTTACTTCTCTATGGCTACACCTTC
TRBJ1-2 TRBV6-1 few NA CASSEMYSGRRVYGYTF TGTGCCAGCAGTGAAATGTACAGCGGAAGACGGGTCTATGGCTACACCTTC
TRBJ2-2 TRBV7-9 few NA CASSSSPVNTGELFF TGTGCCAGCAGCTCCAGTCCCGTGAACACCGGGGAGCTGTTTTTT
TRBJ1-2 TRBV30 NA TRBD1 CAWRESGQAGYTF TGTGCCTGGAGGGAGTCGGGACAGGCTGGCTACACCTTC
TRBJ1-1 TRBV14 NA NA CASSQAGVPQAFF TGTGCCAGCAGCCAAGCAGGCGTACCGCAAGCTTTCTTT
TRBJ1-5 TRBV28 once NA CASTGSYQPQHF TGTGCCAGCACCGGGAGTTATCAGCCCCAGCATTTT
TRBJ1-1 TRBV6-5 NA NA CASSFSQGRCLAFF TGTGCCAGCAGTTTCTCTCAGGGTAGGTGCCTGGCTTTCTTT
TRBJ1-1 TRBV27 NA NA CASSLSSLRGNEAFF TGTGCCAGCAGTTTATCATCGTTAAGGGGAAATGAAGCTTTCTTT
TRBJ1-1 TRBV4-1 NA NA CASSQEPGAQTEAFF TGCGCCAGCAGCCAAGAACCTGGGGCCCAAACTGAAGCTTTCTTT
TRBJ1-6 TRBV6-5 NA NA CASGLRGYRSPLHF TGTGCCAGCGGCCTTAGGGGGTACCGTTCACCCCTCCACTTT
TRBJ1-1 TRBV7-6 NA TRBD1 CASSTITGGNTEAFF TGTGCCAGCAGCACCATAACAGGGGGCAACACTGAAGCTTTCTTT
TRBJ2-7 TRBV2 NA TRBD1 CASSEQGAGYEQYF TGTGCCAGCAGTGAACAGGGGGCGGGTTACGAGCAGTACTTC
TRBJ1-6 TRBV30 NA NA CAWSYIQGSSYNSPLHF TGTGCCTGGAGTTACATCCAGGGGAGCTCCTATAATTCACCCCTCCACTTT
TRBJ2-7 TRBV19 NA NA CASSQGMDYEQYF TGTGCCAGTAGCCAGGGAATGGACTACGAGCAGTACTTC
TRBJ1-1 TRBV10-1 NA NA CASSDSVDTEAFF TGCGCCAGCAGTGACTCGGTGGACACTGAAGCTTTCTTT
TRBJ1-2 TRBV7-9 NA TRBD1 CASRQTGVDGYTF TGTGCCAGCAGACAAACAGGGGTGGATGGCTACACCTTC
TRBJ2-2 TRBV7-9 NA NA CASSSQDPGTGELFF TGTGCCAGCAGCTCCCAAGATCCGGGCACCGGGGAGCTGTTTTTT
TRBJ1-1 TRBV11-3 NA NA CASSPGGMNTEAFF TGTGCCAGCAGCCCCGGCGGGATGAACACTGAAGCTTTCTTT
TRBJ1-4 TRBV7-9 NA TRBD1 CASSPKQGALGNEKLFF TGTGCCAGCAGCCCCAAACAGGGGGCGCTGGGTAATGAAAAACTGTTTTTT
TRBJ2-2 TRBV29-1 NA NA CSVDSNTGELFF TGCAGCGTTGACAGTAACACCGGGGAGCTGTTTTTT
TRBJ1-1 TRBV18 NA NA CASSPEGNTEAFF TGTGCCAGCTCACCAGAGGGTAACACTGAAGCTTTCTTT
TRBJ1-1 TRBV5-1 NA NA CASSLGFGALNTEAFF TGCGCCAGCAGCTTGGGGTTTGGGGCACTGAACACTGAAGCTTTCTTT
TRBJ2-5 TRBV5-6 NA NA CASSLTGGPGETQYF TGTGCCAGCAGCTTGACGGGGGGCCCGGGAGAGACCCAGTACTTC
TRBJ1-1 TRBV7-3 NA NA CASSSQGGGNTEAFF TGTGCCAGCAGCTCCCAGGGTGGCGGGAACACTGAAGCTTTCTTT
TRBJ1-1 TRBV30 NA NA CAWTNGGERAFF TGTGCCTGGACCAACGGAGGGGAGCGAGCTTTCTTT
TRBJ1-5 TRBV10-3 NA TRBD1 CAISEMTGSNQPQHF TGTGCCATCAGTGAAATGACAGGGTCCAATCAGCCCCAGCATTTT
TRBJ1-1 TRBV7-6 NA TRBD1 CASSRGQGLNTEAFF TGTGCCAGCAGCCGGGGACAGGGACTGAACACTGAAGCTTTCTTT
TRBJ2-2 TRBV7-9 NA TRBD1 CASSRGQGATLGELFF TGTGCCAGCAGCCGAGGACAGGGGGCGACCCTTGGGGAGCTGTTTTTT
TRBJ2-1 TRBV25-1 NA NA CASSYLRDNEQFF TGTGCCAGCAGTTACTTGCGGGACAATGAGCAGTTCTTC
TRBJ1-1 TRBV2 NA TRBD1 CASIAQGAPNTEAFF TGTGCCAGCATTGCCCAGGGGGCTCCGAACACTGAAGCTTTCTTT
TRBJ1-2 TRBV6-5 few TRBD1 CASRRDSELYGYTF TGTGCCAGCAGACGGGACAGCGAACTCTATGGCTACACCTTC
TRBJ1-1 TRBV6-5 NA TRBD1 CASSPSMTGEGDAFF TGTGCCAGCAGTCCATCTATGACAGGGGAGGGAGACGCTTTCTTT
TRBJ2-5 TRBV19 NA TRBD2 CASSPSSGREQETQYF TGTGCCAGTAGTCCAAGTAGCGGGAGAGAGCAAGAGACCCAGTACTTC
TRBJ2-3 TRBV7-6 NA NA CASSAPGTAQYF TGTGCCAGCAGCGCTCCCGGGACTGCGCAGTATTTT
TRBJ2-7 TRBV4-2 once TRBD2 CASSQETSGGYEQYF TGTGCCAGCAGCCAAGAAACTAGCGGGGGCTACGAGCAGTACTTC
TRBJ1-6 TRBV6-6 NA NA CASSLGQTNNSPLHF TGTGCCAGCAGCCTCGGACAGACAAATAATTCACCCCTCCACTTT
TRBJ1-1 TRBV5-1 NA NA CASWGGDTEAFF TGCGCCAGCTGGGGGGGAGACACTGAAGCTTTCTTT